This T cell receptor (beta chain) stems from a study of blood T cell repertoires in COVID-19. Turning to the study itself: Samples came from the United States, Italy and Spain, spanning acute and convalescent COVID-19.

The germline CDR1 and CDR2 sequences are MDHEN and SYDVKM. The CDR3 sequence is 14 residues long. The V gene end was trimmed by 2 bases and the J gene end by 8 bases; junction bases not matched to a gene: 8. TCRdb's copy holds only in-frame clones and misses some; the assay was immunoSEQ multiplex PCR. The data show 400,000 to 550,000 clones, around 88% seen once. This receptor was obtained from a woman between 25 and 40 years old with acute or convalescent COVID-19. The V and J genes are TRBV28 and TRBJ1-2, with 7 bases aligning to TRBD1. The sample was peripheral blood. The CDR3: CASSLGWQGVGYTF. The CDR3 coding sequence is TGTGCCAGCAGTTTAGGTTGGCAGGGGGTAGGCTACACCTTC.